Presented here are 17 T cell receptor beta chains from one specimen sequenced in a study of cytomegalovirus exposure and HLA in healthy donors. PCR employed 60 Vbeta and 13 Jbeta primers. Profiled with immunoSEQ multiplex PCR; TCRdb holds only in-frame clones, not every one. The sample comprises some 150,000 clones, about 80% of which are singletons, and more than 3.5% rests with the top ten. Sequenced material: PBMCs. These receptors came from a man aged 25 to 40 in good health and CMV-seropositive.

This chain connects TRBV2 to TRBJ1-5; a possible D gene is TRBD1 (5 bases). V lost 8 bases to trimming and J lost 2 bases, with 10 bases between them. This CDR3 has 13 residues. Per the germline V gene, CDR1 is SNHLY and CDR2 is FYNNEI. The CDR3 loop reads CASGWGGNQPQHF. The CDR3 DNA follows: TGTGCCAGCGGGTGGGGCGGCAATCAGCCCCAGCATTTT.

This clone was seen just once. The V and J genes are TRBV7-6 and TRBJ2-5; D not certain. From germline, CDR1 is SGHVS and CDR2 FNYEAQ. Trimming took off 1 base at V and 2 bases at J, with 8 bases between the two ends. The length of the CDR3 is 14 residues. The CDR3: CASSLGATQETQYF. In DNA, the CDR3 is TGTGCCAGCAGCTTAGGGGCAACTCAAGAGACCCAGTACTTC.

This sequence joins TRBV7-2 and TRBJ2-7, with TRBD1 matching 8 bases. The germline CDR1 and CDR2 sequences are SGHTA and FQGNSA. V shed 5 bases, J shed 4 bases, and the junction held 7 bases outside the gene matches. The CDR3 spans 14 residues. DNA for the CDR3: TGTGCCAGCAGCCGCGGACAGGGAAGATACGAGCAGTACTTC. It specifies CASSRGQGRYEQYF.

The V and J genes are TRBV7-6 and TRBJ2-3; TRBD1 matches at 9 bases. Germline loops: CDR1 SGHVS, CDR2 FNYEAQ. Trimming cost V 5 bases and J 3 bases; bases outside gene matches: 6. The CDR3 runs 15 residues. CDR3 loop: CASSRTGGMTDTQYF. The DNA for the CDR3 is TGTGCCAGCAGCCGCACAGGGGGCATGACAGATACGCAGTATTTT.

The gene calls are TRBV28 and TRBJ1-4; D not certain. Per germline, CDR1 MDHEN and CDR2 SYDVKM. Trimming removed 6 bases from V and 0 bases from J, with 8 bases in between. The CDR3 runs 14 residues. In DNA form, the CDR3 reads TGTGCCAGCAGCCGTTCCGCAACTAATGAAAAACTGTTTTTT. Residues: CASSRSATNEKLFF.

V usage is TRBV6-1 and J usage is TRBJ2-7; D unresolved. V lost 2 bases and J lost 4, with 9 bases in between. There are 13 residues in the CDR3. Germline V gene data show CDR1 as MNHNS and CDR2 as SASEGT. In DNA, the CDR3 is TGTGCCAGCAGTGAAACCCAGAAATACGAGCAGTACTTC. It specifies CASSETQKYEQYF.

The chain combines TRBV29-1 with TRBJ1-3, with D possibly TRBD1 on 6 matching bases. V was cut by 8 bases and J by 2 bases, with 13 bases left in between. Germline CDR1 reads SQVTM; CDR2 reads ANQGSEA. The CDR3 has 13 amino acids. The CDR3 spells CSHTGTTGNTIYF. The CDR3 nucleotides read TGCAGCCATACCGGGACAACTGGAAACACCATATATTTT.

Concerning this clone itself: Other DNA sequences in the sample encode the same CDR3. This chain connects TRBV13 to TRBJ2-7; D gene ambiguous. V lost 1 base to trimming and J lost 6 bases, with 7 bases between them. This CDR3 has 12 residues. The germline V gene has CDR1 PRHDT and CDR2 FYEKMQ (reference sequence). The CDR3 spells CASSLDISEQYF. CDR3 nucleotide sequence: TGTGCCAGCAGCTTAGACATTTCCGAGCAGTACTTC.

The V gene is TRBV18, the J gene TRBJ1-2; no definite D call. V shed 1 base and J shed 8 bases, with 14 bases lying between them. CDR1 and CDR2 (germline): KGHSH, LQKENI. The CDR3 spans 14 residues. CDR3 nucleotide sequence: TGTGCCAGCTCACCACTACGGGATTCAGCCGGCTACACCTTC. Protein sequence: CASSPLRDSAGYTF.

The rearrangement joins TRBV4-3 to TRBJ2-7, with 7 bases aligning to TRBD1. V gave up 0 bases and J gave up 4 bases; unmatched junction bases: 6. The CDR3 has 15 amino acids. CDR1 LGHNA and CDR2 YSLEER come from the germline V gene. CDR3 region: CASSQDRTGLYEQYF. CDR3 sequence (DNA): TGCGCCAGCAGCCAAGATAGGACAGGTCTATACGAGCAGTACTTC.

The genes are TRBV4-2 and TRBJ2-7; TRBD1 matches 11 bases. The CDR3 is 17 amino acids. J gave up 1 base and V 4 bases, and 9 bases lay outside the gene matches. Germline V gene data show CDR1 as LGHNA and CDR2 as YNFKEQ. CDR3 sequence (DNA): TGTGCCAGCAGCCCAGGGGCCGGGGACAGGGGGTCCTACGAGCAGTACTTC. It codes for CASSPGAGDRGSYEQYF.

V gene TRBV2 combines with J gene TRBJ2-5; 11 bases match TRBD2. V lost 8 bases to trimming and J lost 9 bases; unmatched junction nucleotides: 14. The CDR3 extends over 15 amino acids. CDR1 and CDR2 from the germline V gene are SNHLY and FYNNEI. The DNA of the CDR3 is TGTGCCAGCCAAACTTCGACTAGCGGGGCCGGGTCCCAGTACTTC. Protein product: CASQTSTSGAGSQYF.

This clone was counted at least ten times. V usage is TRBV6-4 and J usage is TRBJ2-5; 9 nucleotides match TRBD1. The CDR3 covers 16 residues. Per the germline V gene, CDR1 is MRHNA and CDR2 is SNTAGT. Trimming at V came to 6 bases and at J to 4 bases, leaving 12 bases not matched to a gene. CDR3: CASSLSPGQGPETQYF. The CDR3 bases are TGTGCCAGCAGCCTAAGCCCTGGACAGGGGCCAGAGACCCAGTACTTC.

V and J are TRBV5-1 and TRBJ1-2; D gene unclear. This CDR3 region has 12 residues. Trimming took 6 bases from V and 5 from J, leaving 11 bases between them. Per germline, CDR1 SGHRS and CDR2 YFSETQ. DNA for the CDR3: TGCGCCAGCACGCTCGACTCTTATGGCTACACCTTC. As protein: CASTLDSYGYTF. Together with reference TRBV5-1 and TRBJ1-2, the CDR3 gives the full variable domain: KAGVTQTPRYLIKTRGQQVTLSCSPISGHRSVSWYQQTPGQGLQFLFEYFSETQRNKGNFPGRFSGRQFSNSRSEMNVSTLELGDSALYLCASTLDSYGYTFGSGTRLTVV.

This chain connects TRBV28 to TRBJ2-5; tentative D call: TRBD1 (6 bases). The germline CDR1 and CDR2 sequences are MDHEN and SYDVKM. Trimming removed 5 bases from V and 3 bases from J, with 10 bases in between. This CDR3 is built from 13 residues. Here the CDR3 reads CASSDTGKETQYF. In DNA form, the CDR3 reads TGTGCCAGCAGTGATACAGGGAAAGAGACCCAGTACTTC. The entire variable domain, with the rest obtained from reference TRBV28 and TRBJ2-5, is as follows: DVKVTQSSRYLVKRTGEKVFLECVQDMDHENMFWYRQDPGLGLRLIYFSYDVKMKEKGDIPEGYSVSREKKERFSLILESASTNQTSMYLCASSDTGKETQYFGPGTRLLVL.

The V call is TRBV13, the J call TRBJ2-7; D is undetermined. The V gene's germline CDR1 is PRHDT and CDR2 FYEKMQ (reference sequence). V was pared by 3 bases and J by 0 bases, with 9 bases between. The CDR3 totals 14 residues. CDR3 DNA: TGTGCCAGCAGCTTCAGTGCCAGCTCCTACGAGCAGTACTTC. The encoded protein is CASSFSASSYEQYF.

This rearrangement joins TRBV19 to TRBJ1-2; TRBD1 might be the D (5 bases). V was cut by 5 bases and J by 4 bases, with 14 bases left in between. The CDR3 has 14 residues. Looked up from germline, CDR1 is LNHDA and CDR2 is SQIVND (reference sequence). CDR3 nucleotide sequence: TGTGCCAGTAGTTCGGACAAACAAACCTATGGCTACACCTTC. Its protein product is CASSSDKQTYGYTF.